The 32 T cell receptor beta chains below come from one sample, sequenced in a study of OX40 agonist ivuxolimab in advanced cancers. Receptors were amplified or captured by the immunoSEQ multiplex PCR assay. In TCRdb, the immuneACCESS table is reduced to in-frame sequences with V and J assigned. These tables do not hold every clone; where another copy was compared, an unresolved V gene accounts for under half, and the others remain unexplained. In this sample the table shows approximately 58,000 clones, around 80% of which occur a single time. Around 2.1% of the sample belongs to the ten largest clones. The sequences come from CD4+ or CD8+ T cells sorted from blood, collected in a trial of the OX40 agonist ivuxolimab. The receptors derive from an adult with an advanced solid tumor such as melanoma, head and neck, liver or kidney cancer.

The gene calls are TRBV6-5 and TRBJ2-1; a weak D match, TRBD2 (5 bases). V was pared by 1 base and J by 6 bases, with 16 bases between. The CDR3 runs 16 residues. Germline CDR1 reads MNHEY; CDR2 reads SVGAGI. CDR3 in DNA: TGTGCCAGCAGTTACTTGCCTGGGAGTAACCGCAATGAGCAGTTCTTC. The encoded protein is CASSYLPGSNRNEQFF.

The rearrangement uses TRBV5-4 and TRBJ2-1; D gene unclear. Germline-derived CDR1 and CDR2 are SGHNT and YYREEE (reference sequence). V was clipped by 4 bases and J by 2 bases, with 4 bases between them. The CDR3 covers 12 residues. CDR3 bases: TGTGCCAGCAGCGTACCCTACAATGAGCAGTTCTTC. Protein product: CASSVPYNEQFF.

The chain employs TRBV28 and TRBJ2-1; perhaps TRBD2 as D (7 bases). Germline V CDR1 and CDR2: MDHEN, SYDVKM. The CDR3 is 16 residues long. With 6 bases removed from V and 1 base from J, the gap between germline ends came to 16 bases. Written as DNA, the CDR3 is TGTGCCAGCAGAAGAGGCGGGGGCCCATCCTACAATGAGCAGTTCTTC. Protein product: CASRRGGGPSYNEQFF. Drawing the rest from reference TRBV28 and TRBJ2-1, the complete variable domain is DVKVTQSSRYLVKRTGEKVFLECVQDMDHENMFWYRQDPGLGLRLIYFSYDVKMKEKGDIPEGYSVSREKKERFSLILESASTNQTSMYLCASRRGGGPSYNEQFFGPGTRLTVL.

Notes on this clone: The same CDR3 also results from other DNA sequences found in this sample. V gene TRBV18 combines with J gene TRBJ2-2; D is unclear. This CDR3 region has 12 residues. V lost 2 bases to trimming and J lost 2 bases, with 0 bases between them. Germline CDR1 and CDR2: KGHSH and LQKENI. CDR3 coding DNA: TGTGCCAGCTCACCAAACACCGGGGAGCTGTTTTTT. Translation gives CASSPNTGELFF.

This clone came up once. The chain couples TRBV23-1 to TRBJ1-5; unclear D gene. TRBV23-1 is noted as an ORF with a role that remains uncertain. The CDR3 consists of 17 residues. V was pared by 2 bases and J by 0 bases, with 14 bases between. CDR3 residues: CASSQGRAPDSNQPQHF. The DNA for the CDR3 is TGCGCCAGCAGTCAAGGTAGGGCCCCGGATAGCAATCAGCCCCAGCATTTT.

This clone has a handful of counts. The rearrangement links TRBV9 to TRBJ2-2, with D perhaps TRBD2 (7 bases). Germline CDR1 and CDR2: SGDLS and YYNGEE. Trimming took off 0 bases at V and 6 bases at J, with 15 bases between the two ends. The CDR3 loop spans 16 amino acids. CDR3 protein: CASSVGPGGTSGELFF. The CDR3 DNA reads TGTGCCAGCAGCGTAGGCCCGGGGGGCACGTCCGGGGAGCTGTTTTTT.

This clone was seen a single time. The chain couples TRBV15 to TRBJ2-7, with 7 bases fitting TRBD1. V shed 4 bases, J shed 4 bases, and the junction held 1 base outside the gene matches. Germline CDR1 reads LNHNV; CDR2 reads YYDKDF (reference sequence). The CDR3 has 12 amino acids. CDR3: CATSKQGYEQYF. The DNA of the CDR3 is TGTGCCACCAGCAAACAGGGGTACGAGCAGTACTTC.

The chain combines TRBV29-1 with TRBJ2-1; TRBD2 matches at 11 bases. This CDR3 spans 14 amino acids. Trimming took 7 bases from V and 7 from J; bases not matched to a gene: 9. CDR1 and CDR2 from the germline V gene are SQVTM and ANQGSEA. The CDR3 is CSAGLAGGMNEQFF. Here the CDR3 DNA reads TGCAGCGCCGGATTAGCGGGGGGGATGAATGAGCAGTTCTTC.

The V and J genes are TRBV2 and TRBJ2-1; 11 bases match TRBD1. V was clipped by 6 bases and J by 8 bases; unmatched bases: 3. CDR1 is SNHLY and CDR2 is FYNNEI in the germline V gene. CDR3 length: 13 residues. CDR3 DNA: TGTGCCAGCAGGGGACAGGGGGTCGATGAGCAGTTCTTC. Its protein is CASRGQGVDEQFF.

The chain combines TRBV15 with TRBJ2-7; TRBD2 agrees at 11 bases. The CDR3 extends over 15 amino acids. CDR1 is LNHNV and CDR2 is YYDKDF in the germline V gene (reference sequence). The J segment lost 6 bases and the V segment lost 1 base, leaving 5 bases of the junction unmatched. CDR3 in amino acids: CATSRVLAGVREQYF. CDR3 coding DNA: TGTGCCACCAGCAGAGTACTAGCGGGAGTTCGCGAGCAGTACTTC.

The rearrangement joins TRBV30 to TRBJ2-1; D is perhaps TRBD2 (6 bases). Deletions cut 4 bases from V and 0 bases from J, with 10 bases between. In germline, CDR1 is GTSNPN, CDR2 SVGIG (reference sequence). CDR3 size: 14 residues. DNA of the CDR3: TGTGCCTGGAACCGGGGAGGCTCCTACAATGAGCAGTTCTTC. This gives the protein CAWNRGGSYNEQFF.

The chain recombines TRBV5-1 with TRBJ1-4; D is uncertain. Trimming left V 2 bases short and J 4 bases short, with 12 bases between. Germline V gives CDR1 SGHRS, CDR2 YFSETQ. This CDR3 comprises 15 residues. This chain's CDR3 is CASSLQPGDNEKLFF. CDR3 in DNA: TGCGCCAGCAGCTTACAACCCGGAGATAATGAAAAACTGTTTTTT.

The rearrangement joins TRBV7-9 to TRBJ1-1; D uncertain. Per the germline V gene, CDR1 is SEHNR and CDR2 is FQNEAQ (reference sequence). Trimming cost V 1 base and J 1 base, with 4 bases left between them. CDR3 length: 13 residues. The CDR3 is CASSLGTNTEAFF. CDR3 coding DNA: TGTGCCAGCAGCTTAGGTACGAACACTGAAGCTTTCTTT.

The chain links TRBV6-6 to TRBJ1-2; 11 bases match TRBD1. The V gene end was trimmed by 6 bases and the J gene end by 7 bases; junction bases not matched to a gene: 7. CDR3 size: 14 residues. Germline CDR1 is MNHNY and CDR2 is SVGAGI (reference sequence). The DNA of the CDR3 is TGTGCCAGCAGCAAAGGACAGGGGGCTTTTGGCTACACCTTC. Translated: CASSKGQGAFGYTF.

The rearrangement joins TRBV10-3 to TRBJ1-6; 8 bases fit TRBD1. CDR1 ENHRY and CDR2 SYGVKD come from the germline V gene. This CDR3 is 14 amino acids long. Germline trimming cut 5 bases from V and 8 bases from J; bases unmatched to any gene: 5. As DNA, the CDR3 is TGTGCCATCAGTCGGGACAGGTTGGATTCACCCCTCCACTTT. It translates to CAISRDRLDSPLHF.

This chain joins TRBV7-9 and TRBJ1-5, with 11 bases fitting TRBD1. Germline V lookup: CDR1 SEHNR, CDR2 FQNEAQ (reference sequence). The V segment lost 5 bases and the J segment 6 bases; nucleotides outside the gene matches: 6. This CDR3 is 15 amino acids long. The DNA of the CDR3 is TGTGCCAGCAGCCGGACAGGGGGCGTGGGTCAGCCCCAGCATTTT. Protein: CASSRTGGVGQPQHF.

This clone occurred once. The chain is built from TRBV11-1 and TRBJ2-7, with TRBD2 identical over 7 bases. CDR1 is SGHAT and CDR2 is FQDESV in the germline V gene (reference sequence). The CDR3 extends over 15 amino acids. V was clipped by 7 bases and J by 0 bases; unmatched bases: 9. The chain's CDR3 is CASTEAGSTSYEQYF. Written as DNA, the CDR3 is TGTGCCAGCACAGAAGCGGGAAGTACCTCCTACGAGCAGTACTTC. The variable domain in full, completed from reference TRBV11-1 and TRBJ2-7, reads EAEVAQSPRYKITEKSQAVAFWCDPISGHATLYWYRQILGQGPELLVQFQDESVVDDSQLPKDRFSAERLKGVDSTLKIQPAELGDSAMYLCASTEAGSTSYEQYFGPGTRLTVT.

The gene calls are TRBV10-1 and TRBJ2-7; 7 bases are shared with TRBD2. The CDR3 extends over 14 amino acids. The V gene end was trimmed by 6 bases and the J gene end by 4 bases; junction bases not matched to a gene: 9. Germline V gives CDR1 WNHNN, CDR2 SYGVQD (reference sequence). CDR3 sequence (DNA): TGCGCCAGCAGCCCGAGCGGGGCGGGGTACGAGCAGTACTTC. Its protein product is CASSPSGAGYEQYF.

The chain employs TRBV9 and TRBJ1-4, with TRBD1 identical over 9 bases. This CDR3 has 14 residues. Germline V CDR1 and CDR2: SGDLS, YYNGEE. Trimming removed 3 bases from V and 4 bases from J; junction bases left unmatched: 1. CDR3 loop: CASSADRGNEKLFF. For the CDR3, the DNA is TGTGCCAGCAGCGCGGACAGGGGTAATGAAAAACTGTTTTTT.

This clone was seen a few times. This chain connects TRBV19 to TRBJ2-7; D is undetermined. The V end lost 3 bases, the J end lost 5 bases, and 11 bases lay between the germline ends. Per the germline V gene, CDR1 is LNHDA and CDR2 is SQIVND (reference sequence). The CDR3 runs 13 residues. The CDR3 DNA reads TGTGCCAGTAGTATCTACCACCCCGACGAGCAGTACTTC. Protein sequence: CASSIYHPDEQYF.

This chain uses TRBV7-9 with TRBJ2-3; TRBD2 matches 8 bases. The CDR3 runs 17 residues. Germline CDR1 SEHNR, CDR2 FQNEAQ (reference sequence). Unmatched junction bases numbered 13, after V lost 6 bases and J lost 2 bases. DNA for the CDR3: TGTGCCAGCAGTTCTTCCGGGACTAGGAAACACACAGATACGCAGTATTTT. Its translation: CASSSSGTRKHTDTQYF.

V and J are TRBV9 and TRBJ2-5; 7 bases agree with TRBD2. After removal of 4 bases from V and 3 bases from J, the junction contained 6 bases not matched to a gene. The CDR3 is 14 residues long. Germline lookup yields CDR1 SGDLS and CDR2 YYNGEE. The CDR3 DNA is TGTGCCAGCAGCCCCCGGGCGGGAGAAGAGACCCAGTACTTC. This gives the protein CASSPRAGEETQYF.

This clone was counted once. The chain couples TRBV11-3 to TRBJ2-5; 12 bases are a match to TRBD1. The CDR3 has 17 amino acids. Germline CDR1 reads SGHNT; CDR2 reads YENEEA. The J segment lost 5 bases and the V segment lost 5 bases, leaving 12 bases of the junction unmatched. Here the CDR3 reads CASSPGQGARAGETQYF. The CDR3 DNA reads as TGTGCCAGCAGCCCGGGACAGGGGGCGAGGGCCGGGGAGACCCAGTACTTC.

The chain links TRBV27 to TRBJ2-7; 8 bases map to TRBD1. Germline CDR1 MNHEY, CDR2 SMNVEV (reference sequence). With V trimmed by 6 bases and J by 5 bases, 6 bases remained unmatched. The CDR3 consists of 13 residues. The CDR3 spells CASRDTGGHEQYF. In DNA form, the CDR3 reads TGTGCCAGCAGGGATACAGGGGGGCACGAGCAGTACTTC.

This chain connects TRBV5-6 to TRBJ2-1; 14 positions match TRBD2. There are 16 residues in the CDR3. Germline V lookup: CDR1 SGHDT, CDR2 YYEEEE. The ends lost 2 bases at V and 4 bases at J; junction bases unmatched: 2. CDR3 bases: TGTGCCAGCAGCTTTCGACTAGCGGGGGGGTACAATGAGCAGTTCTTC. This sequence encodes CASSFRLAGGYNEQFF.

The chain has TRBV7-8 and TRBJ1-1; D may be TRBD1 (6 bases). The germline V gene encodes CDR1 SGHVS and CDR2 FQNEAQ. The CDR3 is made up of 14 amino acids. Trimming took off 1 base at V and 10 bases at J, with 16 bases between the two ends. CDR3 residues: CASSLGGDKGRAFF. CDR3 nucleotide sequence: TGTGCCAGCAGCTTAGGCGGGGACAAAGGGAGAGCTTTCTTT.

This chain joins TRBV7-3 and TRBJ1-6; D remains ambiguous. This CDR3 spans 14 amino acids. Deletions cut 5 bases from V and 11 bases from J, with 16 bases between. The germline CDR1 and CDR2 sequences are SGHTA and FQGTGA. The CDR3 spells CASSMGFNEAPLHF. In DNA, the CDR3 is TGTGCCAGCAGCATGGGATTTAACGAGGCACCCCTCCACTTT.

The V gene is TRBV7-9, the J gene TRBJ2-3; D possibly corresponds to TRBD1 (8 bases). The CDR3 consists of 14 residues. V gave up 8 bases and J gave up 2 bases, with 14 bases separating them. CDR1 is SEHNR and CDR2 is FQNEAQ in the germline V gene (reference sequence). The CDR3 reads CASQQGGNTDTQYF. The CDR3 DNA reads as TGTGCCAGCCAACAGGGGGGGAACACAGATACGCAGTATTTT.

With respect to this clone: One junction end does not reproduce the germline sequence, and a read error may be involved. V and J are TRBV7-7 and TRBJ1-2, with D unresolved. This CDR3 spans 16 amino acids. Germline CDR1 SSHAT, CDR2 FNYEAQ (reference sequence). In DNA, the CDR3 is TGTGCTAGCAGCACCGAGTGGAGGGATCCGGACTATGGCTACACCTTC. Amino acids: CASSTEWRDPDYGYTF.

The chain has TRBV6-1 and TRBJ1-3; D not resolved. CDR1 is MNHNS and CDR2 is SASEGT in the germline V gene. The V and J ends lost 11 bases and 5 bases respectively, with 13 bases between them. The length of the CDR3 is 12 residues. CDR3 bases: TGTGCCGCACGCTATTCCAGAAACACCATATATTTT. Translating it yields CAARYSRNTIYF.

This CDR3 is CASSYSGQGGYEQYF. CDR3 in DNA: TGTGCCAGCAGTTACTCCGGACAGGGAGGCTACGAGCAGTACTTC. The rearrangement joins TRBV6-5 to TRBJ2-7; TRBD1 agrees at 8 bases. This CDR3 is built from 15 residues. The J segment lost 3 bases and the V segment lost 0 bases, leaving 4 bases of the junction unmatched. In germline, CDR1 is MNHEY, CDR2 SVGAGI.

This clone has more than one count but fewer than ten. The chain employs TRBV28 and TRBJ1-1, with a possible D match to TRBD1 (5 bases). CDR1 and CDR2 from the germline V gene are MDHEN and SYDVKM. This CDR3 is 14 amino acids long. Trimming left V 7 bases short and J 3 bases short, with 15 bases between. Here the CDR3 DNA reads TGTGCCAGCAAATTTGGGGGGGGTGACACTGAAGCTTTCTTT. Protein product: CASKFGGGDTEAFF.